This T cell receptor beta chain was recovered during a study of shared clonotypes between healthy human individuals. It was 150 to 250 ng DNA, 31,000 or so T cell genomes, that sorted-subset replicate PCRs used. Only in-frame clones appear in the TCRdb table, and some are missing; sequencing was by immunoSEQ multiplex PCR. The sample carries nearly 2 million clones, 85% to 95% recorded once. Trimming pared 6 bases from V and 6 bases from J, leaving 19 bases between. The CDR3 extends over 15 amino acids. The germline CDR1 and CDR2 sequences are MDHEN and SYDVKM. Naive CD8 populations comprised CD45RO-negative cells positively selected for CCR7, excluding terminally differentiated effector memory CD45RA+ cells.

This chain joins TRBV28 and TRBJ2-3, with a weak D call TRBD1 (5 bases). The sequencing sample was made of naive CD8+ T cells sorted from blood. The receptor was derived from a man between 18 and 29 years old in good health. The CDR3 region has the DNA TGTGCCAGCAGCCTTGCAGGTTTGAAGGGGGATACGCAGTATTTT. It encodes CASSLAGLKGDTQYF.